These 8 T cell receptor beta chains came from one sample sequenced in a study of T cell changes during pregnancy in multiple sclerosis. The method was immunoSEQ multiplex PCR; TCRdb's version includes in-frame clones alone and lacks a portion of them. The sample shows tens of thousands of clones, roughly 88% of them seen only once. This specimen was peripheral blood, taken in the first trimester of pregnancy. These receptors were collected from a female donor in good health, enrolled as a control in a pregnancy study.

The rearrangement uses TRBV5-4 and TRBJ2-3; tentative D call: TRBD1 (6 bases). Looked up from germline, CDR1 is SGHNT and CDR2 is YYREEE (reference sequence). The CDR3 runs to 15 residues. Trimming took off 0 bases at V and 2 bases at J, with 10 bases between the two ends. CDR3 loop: CASSLGTDPTDTQYF. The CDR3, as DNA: TGTGCCAGCAGCTTGGGGACAGACCCCACAGATACGCAGTATTTT.

The CDR3 DNA reads as TGTGCCAGCAGCCGCAAACGACAGGCGTATAGCACAGATACGCAGTATTTT. Translated: CASSRKRQAYSTDTQYF. V gene TRBV5-4 combines with J gene TRBJ2-3; D possibly corresponds to TRBD1 (6 bases). V shed 4 bases and J shed 0 bases, with 18 bases lying between them. This CDR3 is 17 amino acids long. Germline V gene lookup returns CDR1 SGHNT and CDR2 YYREEE (reference sequence).

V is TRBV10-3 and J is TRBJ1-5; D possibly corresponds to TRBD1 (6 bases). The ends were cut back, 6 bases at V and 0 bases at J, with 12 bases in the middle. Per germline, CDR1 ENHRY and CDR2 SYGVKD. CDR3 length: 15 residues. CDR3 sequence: CAISEDSNSNQPQHF. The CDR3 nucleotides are TGTGCCATCAGCGAGGACAGCAATAGCAATCAGCCCCAGCATTTT.

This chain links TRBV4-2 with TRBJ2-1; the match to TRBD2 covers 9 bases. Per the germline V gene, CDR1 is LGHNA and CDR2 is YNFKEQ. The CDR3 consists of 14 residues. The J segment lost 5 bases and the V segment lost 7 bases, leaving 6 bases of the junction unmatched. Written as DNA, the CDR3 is TGTGCCAGCATAGCGGGAGAGAAGGACAATGAGCAGTTCTTC. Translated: CASIAGEKDNEQFF.

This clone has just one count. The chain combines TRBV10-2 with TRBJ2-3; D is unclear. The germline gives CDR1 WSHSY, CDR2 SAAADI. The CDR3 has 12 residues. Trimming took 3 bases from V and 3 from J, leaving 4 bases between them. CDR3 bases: TGCGCCAGCAGTGATCCGACAGATACGCAGTATTTT. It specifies CASSDPTDTQYF.

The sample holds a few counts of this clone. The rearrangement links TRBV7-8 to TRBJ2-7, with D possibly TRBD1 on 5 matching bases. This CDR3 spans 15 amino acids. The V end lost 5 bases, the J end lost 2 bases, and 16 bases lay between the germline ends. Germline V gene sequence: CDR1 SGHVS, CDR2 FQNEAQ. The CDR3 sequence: CASSDRRLGPYEQYF. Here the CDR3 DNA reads TGTGCCAGCAGCGACCGGAGATTGGGGCCCTACGAGCAGTACTTC. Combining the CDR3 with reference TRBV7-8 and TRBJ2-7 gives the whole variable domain GAGVSQSPRYKVAKRGQDVALRCDPISGHVSLFWYQQALGQGPEFLTYFQNEAQLDKSGLPSDRFFAERPEGSVSTLKIQRTQQEDSAVYLCASSDRRLGPYEQYFGPGTRLTVT.

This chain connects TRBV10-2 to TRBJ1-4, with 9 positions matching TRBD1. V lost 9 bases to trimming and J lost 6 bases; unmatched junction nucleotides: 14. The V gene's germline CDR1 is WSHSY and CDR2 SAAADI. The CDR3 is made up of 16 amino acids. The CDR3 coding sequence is TGCGCCAGTTCGTCGGGGACAGGGAATTTACATGAAAAACTGTTTTTT. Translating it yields CASSSGTGNLHEKLFF.

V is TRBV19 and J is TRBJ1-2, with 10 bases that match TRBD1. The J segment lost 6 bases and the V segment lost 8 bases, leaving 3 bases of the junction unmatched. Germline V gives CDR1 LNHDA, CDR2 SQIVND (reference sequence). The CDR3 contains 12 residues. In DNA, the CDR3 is TGTGCCAGTTTGACAGGGGGCGATGGCTACACCTTC. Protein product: CASLTGGDGYTF.